Reported below is one TCR beta chain. This record belongs to a study of blood T cells in healthy people across ages. A sample-barcoded 5' primer and a J-beta primer mix were used in a second PCR of about 6 to 11 cycles. TCRdb passed the 5' RACE reads through MiXCR, listing each CDR3 protein once. In the table there are more than 900,000 distinct CDR3 sequences, almost 25% of which are singletons. Germline assignment: CDR1 SGHVS and CDR2 FNYEAQ. V lost 5 bases and J lost 4, with 23 bases in between. The CDR3 is made up of 17 amino acids. In addition, the sample was reused for a study of T cells of mothers and their children.

The sample comprised blood. The clonotype was recovered from a girl aged 2 to 9 in good health. The chain couples TRBV7-6 to TRBJ1-1, with D possibly TRBD1 on 5 matching bases. CDR3 DNA sequence: TGTGCCAGCAGCCTAGTACGCGGGGGATCAGGGTCCACTGAAGCTTTCTTT. Protein: CASSLVRGGSGSTEAFF.